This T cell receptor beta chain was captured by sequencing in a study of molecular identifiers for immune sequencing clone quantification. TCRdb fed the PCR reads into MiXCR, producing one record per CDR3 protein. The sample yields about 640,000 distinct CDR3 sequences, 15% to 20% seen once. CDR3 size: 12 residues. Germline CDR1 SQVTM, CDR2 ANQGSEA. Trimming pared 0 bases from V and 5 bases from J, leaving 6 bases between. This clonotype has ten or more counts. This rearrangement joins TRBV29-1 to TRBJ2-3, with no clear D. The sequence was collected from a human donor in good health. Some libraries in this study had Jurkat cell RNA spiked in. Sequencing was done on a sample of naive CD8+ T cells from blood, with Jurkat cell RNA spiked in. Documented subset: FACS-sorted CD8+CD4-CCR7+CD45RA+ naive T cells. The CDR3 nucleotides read TGCAGCGTTGAAGATCTTGAAGATACGCAGTATTTT. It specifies CSVEDLEDTQYF.